Following are 2 T cell receptor beta chains from one sample sequenced in a study of cytomegalovirus exposure and HLA in healthy donors. The PCR was carried out with 60 Vbeta primers and 13 Jbeta primers. Libraries were prepared by immunoSEQ multiplex PCR; TCRdb keeps only in-frame clonotypes and omits some of them. The table records 150,000 to 200,000 clones, more than 60% of them present only once. Material: PBMCs. The origin of the receptors is a woman in her 40s in good health and CMV-seropositive.

The chain uses TRBV5-4 and TRBJ2-5, with 10 bases aligning to TRBD2. V gave up 0 bases and J gave up 4 bases; unmatched junction bases: 6. CDR1 is SGHNT and CDR2 is YYREEE in the germline V gene (reference sequence). CDR3 length: 16 amino acids. CDR3 sequence reads: CASSLGSGRTGETQYF. The CDR3 region has the DNA TGTGCCAGCAGCTTGGGTAGCGGGAGGACGGGAGAGACCCAGTACTTC.

This clone was seen more than once but under ten times. The chain links TRBV7-9 to TRBJ2-6; 12 bases line up with TRBD1. J lost 2 bases, V lost 5 bases, and 1 base had no gene match. This CDR3 region has 16 residues. Germline V lookup: CDR1 SEHNR, CDR2 FQNEAQ (reference sequence). CDR3 in amino acids: CASSRDRGPGANVLTF. The CDR3 nucleotides are TGTGCCAGCAGCCGGGACAGGGGGCCTGGGGCCAACGTCCTGACTTTC.